A selection of T cell receptor beta chains follows, all from one sample in a study of graft-versus-host responses after intestinal transplantation. Which antigens these TCRs recognize remains unknown. Sequenced by immunoSEQ multiplex PCR; TCRdb stores in-frame clones only, minus some. The profile shows about 41,000 clones, about 95% of them singletons. Here the sequenced sample was unstimulated CD8+ T cells sorted from spleen or lymph node cells, taken before transplant. The receptor source for this set is a human donor who was the organ donor for an intestinal transplant. The CDR3 runs from the conserved cysteine through the conserved F or W. The order of the fields is V gene, J gene, CDR3 length, CDR3 protein.

TRBV4-2	TRBJ2-1	13	CASSLGQNNEQFF
TRBV5-4	-	13	CASSSGQFYEQYF
TRBV7-3	TRBJ2-6	12	CASSLGANVLTF
TRBV4-3	TRBJ2-1	14	CASSQGTGQHEQFF
TRBV9	TRBJ2-7	12	CASSETGQQQYF
TRBV9	TRBJ1-2	15	CASSVGEGGGYGYTF
TRBV11-2	TRBJ2-3	15	CASSLGGLATDTQYF
TRBV11-2	TRBJ2-7	12	CASSRDPYEQYF
TRBV25-1	TRBJ1-2	13	CASSEATGFGYTF
TRBV30	TRBJ1-2	14	CAWSGGTGGYGYTF
TRBV7-6	TRBJ2-1	14	CASSIPPSGQEQFF
TRBV27	TRBJ1-5	18	CASSLWAPNDIMNQPQHF
TRBV27	TRBJ1-6	16	CASSLSGQGNNSPLHF
TRBV15	-	16	CATSRDTLAGDYEQYF
TRBV7-9	TRBJ1-4	15	CASSPGTGGNEKLFF
TRBV18	TRBJ1-5	14	CASSPAAGHQPQHF
TRBV4-1	TRBJ2-3	12	CASSQWGDTQYF
TRBV7-9	TRBJ2-1	14	CASSSQGGYNEQFF
TRBV11-3	TRBJ2-4	16	CASSLGTSGGVNIQYF
TRBV4-3	TRBJ2-2	16	CASSQGVGYNTGELFF
TRBV18	TRBJ2-3	15	CASSPGTSFPDTQYF
TRBV25-1	TRBJ2-1	18	CASSDIPGTEGKYNEQFF
TRBV6-4	TRBJ2-3	16	CASSENSGGPTDTQYF
TRBV2	TRBJ2-1	13	CASRGLASNEQFF
TRBV27	TRBJ1-5	15	CARGGGRRINQPQHF
TRBV27	TRBJ1-1	13	CASSLAANTEAFF